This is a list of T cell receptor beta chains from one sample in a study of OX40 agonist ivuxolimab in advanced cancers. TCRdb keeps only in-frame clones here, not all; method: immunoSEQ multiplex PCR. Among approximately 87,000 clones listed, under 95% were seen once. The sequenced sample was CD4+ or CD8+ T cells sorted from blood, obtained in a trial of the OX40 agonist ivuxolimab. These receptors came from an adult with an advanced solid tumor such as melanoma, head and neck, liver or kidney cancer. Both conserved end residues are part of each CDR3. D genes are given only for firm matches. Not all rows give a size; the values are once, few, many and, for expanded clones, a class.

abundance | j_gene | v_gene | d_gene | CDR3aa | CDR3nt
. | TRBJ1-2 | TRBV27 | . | CASSVEGGGSGYTF | TGTGCCAGCAGCGTGGAAGGGGGGGGCTCTGGCTACACCTTC
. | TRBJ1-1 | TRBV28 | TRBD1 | CASRLPGGTEAFF | TGTGCCAGCAGGCTCCCAGGGGGAACTGAAGCTTTCTTT
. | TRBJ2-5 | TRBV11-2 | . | CASSSLEGGRETQYF | TGTGCCAGCAGCTCCCTAGAGGGGGGCAGGGAGACCCAGTACTTC
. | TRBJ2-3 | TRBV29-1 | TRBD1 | CSVEEGDRGRPDTQYF | TGCAGCGTTGAAGAGGGGGACAGGGGAAGACCAGATACGCAGTATTTT
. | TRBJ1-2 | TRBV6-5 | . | CASSYSLSDNGRYTF | TGTGCCAGCAGTTACTCATTGTCAGATAACGGTCGCTACACCTTC
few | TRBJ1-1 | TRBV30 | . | CAWSPAGSEAFF | TGTGCCTGGAGCCCCGCAGGCAGCGAAGCTTTCTTT
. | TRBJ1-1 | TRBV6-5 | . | CASIQGGGTEAFF | TGTGCCAGCATCCAGGGAGGGGGAACTGAAGCTTTCTTT
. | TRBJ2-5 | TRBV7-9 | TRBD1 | CASSPPTGEETQYF | TGTGCCAGCAGCCCCCCGACAGGGGAAGAGACCCAGTACTTC
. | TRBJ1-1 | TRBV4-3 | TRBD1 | CASSQGLTGGTEAFF | TGCGCCAGCAGCCAAGGCTTGACAGGGGGCACTGAAGCTTTCTTT
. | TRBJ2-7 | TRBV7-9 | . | CASSSGIGLSEQYF | TGTGCCAGCAGCTCTGGAATTGGACTGAGTGAGCAGTACTTC
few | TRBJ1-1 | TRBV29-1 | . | CSVEVPAFF | TGCAGCGTTGAAGTGCCGGCTTTCTTT
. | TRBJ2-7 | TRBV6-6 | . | CASSDPGFYEQYF | TGTGCCAGCAGTGATCCAGGGTTCTACGAGCAGTACTTC
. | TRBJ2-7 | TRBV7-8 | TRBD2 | CASSLSWRERWDEQYF | TGTGCCAGCAGCTTATCCTGGCGGGAGAGGTGGGACGAGCAGTACTTC
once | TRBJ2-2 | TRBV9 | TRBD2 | CASSVGPSGTETGELFF | TGTGCCAGCAGCGTAGGCCCTAGCGGGACCGAAACCGGGGAGCTGTTTTTT
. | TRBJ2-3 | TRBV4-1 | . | CASSQEPGDGGTQYF | TGCGCCAGCAGCCAAGAACCGGGTGACGGAGGTACGCAGTATTTT
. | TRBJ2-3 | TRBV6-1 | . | CASSEVGGALDF | TGTGCCAGCAGTGAAGTCGGCGGGGCCTTGGATTTT
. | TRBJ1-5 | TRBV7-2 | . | CASSLAAFSNQPQHF | TGTGCCAGCAGCTTAGCGGCCTTTAGCAATCAGCCCCAGCATTTT
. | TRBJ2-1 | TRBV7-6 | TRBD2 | CASSLLTSGGNEQFF | TGTGCCAGCAGCTTGCTGACTAGCGGGGGCAATGAGCAGTTCTTC
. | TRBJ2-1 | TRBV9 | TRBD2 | CASGLADNEQFF | TGTGCCAGTGGACTAGCCGACAATGAGCAGTTCTTC
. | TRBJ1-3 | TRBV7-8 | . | CASSTEAGNTIYF | TGTGCCAGCAGCACCGAGGCCGGAAACACCATATATTTT
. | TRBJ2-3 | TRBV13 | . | CASSGGDTQYF | TGTGCCAGCAGTGGGGGGGATACGCAGTATTTT
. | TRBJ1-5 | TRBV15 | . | CATSRVGSNQPQHF | TGTGCCACCAGCAGAGTGGGTAGCAATCAGCCCCAGCATTTT
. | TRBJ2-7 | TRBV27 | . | CASSLPGGAYEQYF | TGTGCCAGCAGTTTACCTGGGGGCGCCTACGAGCAGTACTTC
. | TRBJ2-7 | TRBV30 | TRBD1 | CAWTGTGALYEQYF | TGTGCCTGGACCGGGACAGGGGCTCTCTACGAGCAGTACTTC
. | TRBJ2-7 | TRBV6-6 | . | CASSPRQTYEQYF | TGTGCCAGCAGCCCTCGACAGACCTACGAGCAGTACTTC
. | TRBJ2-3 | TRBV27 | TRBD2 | CASSPVPGLGDTQYF | TGTGCCAGCAGTCCTGTCCCGGGACTAGGAGATACGCAGTATTTT
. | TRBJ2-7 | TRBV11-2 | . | CASSFSSEQYF | TGTGCCAGCAGCTTCAGTAGCGAGCAGTACTTC
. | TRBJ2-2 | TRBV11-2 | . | CASSLSQRQGIGELFF | TGTGCCAGCAGCTTATCCCAGCGGCAGGGAATCGGGGAGCTGTTTTTT
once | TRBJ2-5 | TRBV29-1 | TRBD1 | CSVEDPYLGTGSQETQYF | TGCAGCGTTGAAGACCCCTACCTCGGGACAGGGAGCCAAGAGACCCAGTACTTC
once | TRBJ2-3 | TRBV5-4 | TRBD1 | CASSPGQFTDTQYF | TGTGCCAGCAGCCCGGGACAGTTCACAGATACGCAGTATTTT
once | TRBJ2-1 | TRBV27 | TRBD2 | CASSLKRLAVRFNEQFF | TGTGCCAGCAGTCTGAAACGACTAGCAGTGAGGTTCAATGAGCAGTTCTTC
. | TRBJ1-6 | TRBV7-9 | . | CASSNNSPLHF | TGTGCCAGCAGTAATAATTCACCCCTCCACTTT
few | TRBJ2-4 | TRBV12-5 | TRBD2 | CASGLAGGSAKNIQYF | TGTGCTAGTGGTTTGGCCGGGGGGTCGGCCAAAAACATTCAGTACTTC
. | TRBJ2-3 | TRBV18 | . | CASSRRSSASTDTQYF | TGTGCCAGCTCACGCCGGTCTAGCGCGAGCACAGATACGCAGTATTTT
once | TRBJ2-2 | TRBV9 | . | CASSVGNTGELFF | TGTGCCAGCAGCGTGGGGAACACCGGGGAGCTGTTTTTT
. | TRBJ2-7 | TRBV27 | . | CASSAWDSSYEQYF | TGTGCCAGCAGTGCTTGGGATAGCTCCTACGAGCAGTACTTC
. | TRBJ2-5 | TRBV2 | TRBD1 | CASTQGETQYF | TGTGCCAGCACACAGGGGGAGACCCAGTACTTC
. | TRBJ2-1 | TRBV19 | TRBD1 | CASSIENDRGNEQFF | TGTGCCAGTAGTATAGAAAACGACAGGGGCAATGAGCAGTTCTTC
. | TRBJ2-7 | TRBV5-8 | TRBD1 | CANPRQGKEYEQYF | TGTGCCAACCCAAGACAGGGGAAGGAATACGAGCAGTACTTC
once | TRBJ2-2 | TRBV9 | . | CASSVVYTGELFF | TGTGCCAGCAGCGTAGTATACACCGGGGAGCTGTTTTTT
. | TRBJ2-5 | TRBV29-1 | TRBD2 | CSVEIQRGAKETQYF | TGCAGCGTTGAGATACAGCGGGGGGCGAAAGAGACCCAGTACTTC
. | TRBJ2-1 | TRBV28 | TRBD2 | CASSLFQGLAGGLGNEQFF | TGTGCCAGCAGTTTGTTTCAGGGACTAGCGGGGGGACTTGGGAATGAGCAGTTCTTC
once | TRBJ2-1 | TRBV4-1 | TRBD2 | CASSTGTSGNYEQFF | TGCGCCAGCTCAACCGGGACTAGCGGGAACTATGAGCAGTTCTTC
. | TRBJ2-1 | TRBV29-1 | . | CSVDLPEGVNEQFF | TGCAGCGTTGACTTGCCCGAGGGGGTTAATGAGCAGTTCTTC
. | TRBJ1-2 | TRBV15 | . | CATSRDLLDRSLGYGYTF | TGTGCCACCAGCAGAGATCTACTCGACAGATCTCTGGGCTATGGCTACACCTTC
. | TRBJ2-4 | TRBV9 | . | CASSVGSKNIQYF | TGTGCCAGCAGCGTCGGGTCCAAAAACATTCAGTACTTC
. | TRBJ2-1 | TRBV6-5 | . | CASSYTRDYNEQFF | TGTGCCAGCAGTTATACTCGCGATTACAATGAGCAGTTCTTC
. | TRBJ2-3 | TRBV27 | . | CASSYGHTQYF | TGTGCCAGCAGTTACGGACATACGCAGTATTTT
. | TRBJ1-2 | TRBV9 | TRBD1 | CASSAGTGTLYGYTF | TGTGCCAGCAGCGCGGGGACAGGGACCCTCTATGGCTACACCTTC
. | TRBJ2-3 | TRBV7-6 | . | CASSWNPTRTDTQYF | TGTGCCAGCAGTTGGAACCCGACCCGCACAGATACGCAGTATTTT
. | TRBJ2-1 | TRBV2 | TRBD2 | CASTSVGLAGGEQFF | TGTGCCAGCACGAGTGTCGGACTAGCGGGAGGGGAGCAGTTCTTC
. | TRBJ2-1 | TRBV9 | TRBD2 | CASRPLASGSNEQFF | TGTGCCAGCAGACCCCTGGCTAGCGGGTCCAATGAGCAGTTCTTC
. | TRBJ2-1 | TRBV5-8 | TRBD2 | CASSLRLAGNEQFF | TGTGCCAGCAGCTTGCGGCTAGCGGGCAATGAGCAGTTCTTC